Many counts were recorded for the clone carrying this TCR beta chain. Antigen: not known. These data originate in a study of naive and memory T cell subsets. Study-wide results and limits: Gini index rose across naive, CM, EM and EMRA in CD4 and CD8. Clonotypes are single alpha or beta chains, not paired receptors. Especially in CD8 cells, naive repertoires contained a few larger clonotypes, possibly CD45RA-re-expressing memory cells.

Two oligonucleotides, mixed equimolar, formed the beta constant-region primer covering TRBC1 and TRBC2. Nested alpha and beta constant-region primers with the SP2 primer drove four PCR rounds on ligated cDNA. A 12-nucleotide UMI and the SP2 primer were added to the cDNA 3' end by oligonucleotide ligation. TCRdb fed the UMI-ligation and nested PCR reads into MiXCR, producing one record per CDR3 protein. The table lists 150,000 or so distinct CDR3 sequences, under 25% of them singletons. The sample was naive CD4+ T cells from blood. This clonotype was sampled from a human donor in good health.

Written as DNA, the CDR3 is TGTGCCAGCATCTTTATGAGAGGAACTGAAGCTTTCTTT. Its protein product is CASIFMRGTEAFF. This rearrangement joins TRBV12-3 or TRBV12-4 to TRBJ1-1; D is unresolved. V was trimmed by 7 bases and J by 5 bases, leaving 14 bases between them. The CDR3 runs to 13 residues.